The 22 T cell receptor beta chains listed next were all sequenced from one sample in a study of cytomegalovirus exposure and HLA in healthy donors. The PCR was carried out with 60 Vbeta primers and 13 Jbeta primers. Produced via immunoSEQ multiplex PCR; TCRdb's table is partial and in-frame only. The sample lists 150,000 to 250,000 clones, roughly 79% occurring once. The sample was PBMCs. Receptors originate from a man aged 25 to 45 in good health and CMV-seronegative.

This clone was recorded only once. The V and J genes are TRBV5-4 and TRBJ2-3; 8 bases map to TRBD2. There are 16 residues in the CDR3. Germline CDR1 and CDR2: SGHNT and YYREEE (reference sequence). J gave up 1 base and V 4 bases, and 8 bases lay outside the gene matches. The CDR3: CASSPAAGVGTDTQYF. CDR3 in DNA: TGTGCCAGCAGCCCTGCAGCGGGAGTGGGCACAGATACGCAGTATTTT. The full variable domain, rest sourced from reference TRBV5-4 and TRBJ2-3, is ETGVTQSPTHLIKTRGQQVTLRCSSQSGHNTVSWYQQALGQGPQFIFQYYREEENGRGNFPPRFSGLQFPNYSSELNVNALELDDSALYLCASSPAAGVGTDTQYFGPGTRLTVL.

V and J are TRBV4-1 and TRBJ2-3; perhaps TRBD2 as D (6 bases). The CDR3 is 15 residues long. Trimming removed 2 bases from V and 2 bases from J, with 11 bases in between. Germline values: CDR1 MGHRA, CDR2 YSYEKL. The CDR3 spells CASSQLGGTTDTQYF. The CDR3, as DNA: TGCGCCAGCAGCCAACTGGGAGGTACCACAGATACGCAGTATTTT.

The rearrangement joins TRBV6-1 to TRBJ2-5; 13 bases fit TRBD2. With V trimmed by 1 base and J by 7 bases, 12 bases remained unmatched. Germline V CDR1 and CDR2: MNHNS, SASEGT. CDR3 length: 18 residues. The CDR3 nucleotides read TGTGCCAGCAGTGAAGTTATGGTTAGAACTAGCGGGAGGGTGACCCAGTACTTC. Its translation: CASSEVMVRTSGRVTQYF.

The CDR3 region is CASSGGGRGPYNEQFF. CDR3 nucleotide sequence: TGTGCCAGCAGCGGGGGGGGTCGGGGACCCTACAATGAGCAGTTCTTC. This rearrangement joins TRBV5-4 to TRBJ2-1; 7 positions match TRBD2. Germline V gene lookup returns CDR1 SGHNT and CDR2 YYREEE (reference sequence). This CDR3 is 16 amino acids long. J lost 2 bases, V lost 4 bases, and 9 bases had no gene match.

V usage is TRBV5-4 and J usage is TRBJ2-1; 12 bases fit TRBD2. Germline-derived CDR1 and CDR2 are SGHNT and YYREEE (reference sequence). The CDR3 totals 17 residues. The ends lost 2 bases at V and 8 bases at J; junction bases unmatched: 11. CDR3 sequence: CASSFFMGLAGAYEQFF. CDR3 nucleotides: TGTGCCAGCAGCTTTTTTATGGGACTAGCGGGTGCATATGAGCAGTTCTTC. The full variable domain, in which reference TRBV5-4 and TRBJ2-1 provide the parts outside the CDR3, is ETGVTQSPTHLIKTRGQQVTLRCSSQSGHNTVSWYQQALGQGPQFIFQYYREEENGRGNFPPRFSGLQFPNYSSELNVNALELDDSALYLCASSFFMGLAGAYEQFFGPGTRLTVL.

V usage is TRBV15 and J usage is TRBJ2-7; possibly TRBD1 for D (6 bases). Trimming stripped 0 bases from V and 5 bases from J, with 11 bases between. Germline V gives CDR1 LNHNV, CDR2 YYDKDF (reference sequence). The CDR3 sequence is 14 residues long. The CDR3 bases are TGTGCCACCAGCAGAGAGGTACAGGGCCACGAGCAGTACTTC. It yields the protein CATSREVQGHEQYF.

The chain is built from TRBV13 and TRBJ2-1, with TRBD1 matching over 10 bases. With 4 bases clipped from V and 15 bases from J, the junction kept 3 bases outside the gene matches. Germline values: CDR1 PRHDT, CDR2 FYEKMQ (reference sequence). CDR3 size: 11 residues. The CDR3 reads CASSSGQGRFF. CDR3 nucleotide sequence: TGTGCCAGCAGCTCGGGACAGGGGCGGTTCTTC.

V usage is TRBV28 and J usage is TRBJ2-3; D unresolved. Germline CDR1 reads MDHEN; CDR2 reads SYDVKM. The CDR3 length is 16 residues. Trimming pared 6 bases from V and 2 bases from J, leaving 18 bases between. This CDR3 is CASSPTGVGSTDTQYF. The CDR3 nucleotides read TGTGCCAGCAGCCCAACTGGAGTGGGTTCCACAGATACGCAGTATTTT.

The rearrangement links TRBV6-5 to TRBJ1-2; possible D gene TRBD1, 5 bases. The CDR3 consists of 13 residues. Trimming took off 6 bases at V and 1 base at J, with 9 bases between the two ends. Germline CDR1 reads MNHEY; CDR2 reads SVGAGI. The CDR3 DNA reads as TGTGCCAGCAGAGGAGGGGTTAACTATGGCTACACCTTC. As protein: CASRGGVNYGYTF.

The V gene is TRBV7-9, the J gene TRBJ2-2; D gene unclear. Trimming cost V 5 bases and J 0 bases, with 19 bases left between them. The germline V gene has CDR1 SEHNR and CDR2 FQNEAQ (reference sequence). CDR3 size: 18 residues. The CDR3 here is CASSHRTKQDANTGELFF. The CDR3 DNA is TGTGCCAGCAGCCACCGTACGAAGCAGGATGCGAACACCGGGGAGCTGTTTTTT.

V usage is TRBV2 and J usage is TRBJ2-3; D perhaps matches TRBD1 (5 bases). Trimming took off 6 bases at V and 0 bases at J, with 10 bases between the two ends. This CDR3 has 14 residues. Germline V gene data show CDR1 as SNHLY and CDR2 as FYNNEI. Here the CDR3 reads CASRGQVSTDTQYF. The CDR3 DNA follows: TGTGCCAGCAGGGGGCAGGTTAGCACAGATACGCAGTATTTT.

This chain joins TRBV19 and TRBJ1-1, with a possible D match to TRBD1 (5 bases). V was trimmed by 3 bases and J by 1 base, leaving 12 bases between them. The CDR3 totals 15 residues. Germline V gene lookup returns CDR1 LNHDA and CDR2 SQIVND (reference sequence). CDR3 loop: CASSMGLPRNTEAFF. For the CDR3, the DNA is TGTGCCAGTAGTATGGGACTCCCGAGGAACACTGAAGCTTTCTTT.

The rearrangement links TRBV5-6 to TRBJ1-2, with 9 bases fitting TRBD1. The CDR3 spans 19 residues. CDR1 is SGHDT and CDR2 is YYEEEE in the germline V gene. Trimming removed 0 bases from V and 5 bases from J; junction bases left unmatched: 17. The CDR3 coding sequence is TGTGCCAGCAGCTTGGGATATGGGACAGGGCCTGGCTCTACTTATGGCTACACCTTC. Translation: CASSLGYGTGPGSTYGYTF.

V usage is TRBV9 and J usage is TRBJ1-3; D gene unclear. In germline, CDR1 is SGDLS, CDR2 YYNGEE. The CDR3 sequence is 11 residues long. Trimming took off 5 bases at V and 4 bases at J, with 4 bases between the two ends. CDR3 nucleotide sequence: TGTGCCAGCAGACAGGGAAACACCATATATTTT. Translation gives CASRQGNTIYF. The complete variable domain, with remaining parts taken from reference TRBV9 and TRBJ1-3, reads DSGVTQTPKHLITATGQRVTLRCSPRSGDLSVYWYQQSLDQGLQFLIQYYNGEERAKGNILERFSAQQFPDLHSELNLSSLELGDSALYFCASRQGNTIYFGEGSWLTVV.

This chain connects TRBV5-1 to TRBJ2-7, with 11 bases identical to TRBD2. The V and J ends lost 4 bases and 13 bases, in that order; junction bases with no gene match: 13. From germline, CDR1 is SGHRS and CDR2 YFSETQ. This CDR3 is 14 amino acids long. DNA of the CDR3: TGCGCCAGCAGCCCCATGGAGGTTAGCGGGAGGGCATACTTC. Translating it yields CASSPMEVSGRAYF.

In its sample, this clone was seen once. The chain is built from TRBV15 and TRBJ2-3; 8 nucleotides align to TRBD2. CDR3 size: 14 residues. Germline-derived CDR1 and CDR2 are LNHNV and YYDKDF (reference sequence). After removal of 1 base from V and 5 bases from J, the junction contained 2 bases not matched to a gene. The chain's CDR3 is CATSRVGRGDTQYF. As DNA, the CDR3 is TGTGCCACCAGCAGAGTCGGGAGGGGAGATACGCAGTATTTT. Full variable domain (outside the CDR3, taken from reference TRBV15 and TRBJ2-3): DAMVIQNPRYQVTQFGKPVTLSCSQTLNHNVMYWYQQKSSQAPKLLFHYYDKDFNNEADTPDNFQSRRPNTSFCFLDIRSPGLGDTAMYLCATSRVGRGDTQYFGPGTRLTVL.

The chain combines TRBV4-2 with TRBJ2-2; D remains ambiguous. The germline V and J ends were trimmed by 1 base and 1 base, with 4 bases remaining between them. Germline CDR1 and CDR2: LGHNA and YNFKEQ. This CDR3 has 14 residues. This chain's CDR3 is CASSQGLNTGELFF. The DNA for the CDR3 is TGTGCCAGCAGCCAAGGACTGAACACCGGGGAGCTGTTTTTT.

The V gene is TRBV9, the J gene TRBJ2-1, with D perhaps TRBD2 (7 bases). Germline-derived CDR1 and CDR2 are SGDLS and YYNGEE. Trimming removed 0 bases at V and 9 bases at J, with 16 bases between. The CDR3 is made up of 15 amino acids. CDR3 sequence (DNA): TGTGCCAGCAGCGTAGGGGGGGGCCTTATCCTTGAGCAGTTCTTC. Its protein is CASSVGGGLILEQFF.

The chain links TRBV2 to TRBJ2-5, with 7 bases lining up with TRBD2. CDR1 SNHLY and CDR2 FYNNEI come from the germline V gene. The CDR3 loop spans 13 amino acids. V shed 1 base, J shed 5 bases, and the junction held 1 base outside the gene matches. CDR3 bases: TGTGCCAGCAGTGAAGAGCGGGGTGAGACCCAGTACTTC. Its protein product is CASSEERGETQYF. Full variable domain (missing parts from reference TRBV2 and TRBJ2-5): EPEVTQTPSHQVTQMGQEVILRCVPISNHLYFYWYRQILGQKVEFLVSFYNNEISEKSEIFDDQFSVERPDGSNFTLKIRSTKLEDSAMYFCASSEERGETQYFGPGTRLLVL.

The rearrangement uses TRBV7-8 and TRBJ2-1, with 16 bases that match TRBD2. V shed 1 base and J 6 bases; nucleotides not matched to a gene: 6. Germline V gene sequence: CDR1 SGHVS, CDR2 FQNEAQ. The CDR3 has 18 amino acids. CDR3 bases: TGTGCCAGCAGCTTAGTCTCTGGGACTAGCGGGAGGGGCAATGAGCAGTTCTTC. Encoded protein: CASSLVSGTSGRGNEQFF.

The rearrangement joins TRBV6-5 to TRBJ1-2; D gene unclear. Germline assignment: CDR1 MNHEY and CDR2 SVGAGI. The CDR3 is made up of 15 amino acids. V lost 0 bases and J 3 bases, leaving 11 bases between the germline ends. CDR3 bases: TGTGCCAGCAGTTACTCCGGGGAGGGAGACTATGGCTACACCTTC. This codes for CASSYSGEGDYGYTF.

The DNA for the CDR3 is TGTGCCAGTCAGGACAGGGTTAACACCGGGGAGCTGTTTTTT. Translating gives CASQDRVNTGELFF. The chain joins TRBV19 to TRBJ2-2; 8 bases align to TRBD1. Germline V CDR1 and CDR2: LNHDA, SQIVND (reference sequence). Trimming at V came to 8 bases and at J to 2 bases, leaving 4 bases not matched to a gene. The CDR3 spans 14 residues.